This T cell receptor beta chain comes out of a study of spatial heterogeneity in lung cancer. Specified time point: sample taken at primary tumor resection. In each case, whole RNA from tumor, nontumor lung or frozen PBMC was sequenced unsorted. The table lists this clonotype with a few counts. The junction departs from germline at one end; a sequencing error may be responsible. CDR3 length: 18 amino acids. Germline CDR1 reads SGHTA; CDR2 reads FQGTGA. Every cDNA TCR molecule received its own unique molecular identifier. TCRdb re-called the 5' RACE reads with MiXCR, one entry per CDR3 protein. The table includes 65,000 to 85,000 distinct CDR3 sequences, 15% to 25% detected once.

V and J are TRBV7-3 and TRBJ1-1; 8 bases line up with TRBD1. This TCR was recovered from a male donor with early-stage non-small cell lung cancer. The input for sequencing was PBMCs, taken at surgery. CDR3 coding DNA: TGTGTCAGCAGCACCACAATCGGGACAGGCGCCCTCGCGGCTGAAGCTTTCTTT. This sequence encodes CVSSTTIGTGALAAEAFF.